This T cell receptor beta chain was sequenced in a study of T cells in Graves' hyperthyroidism and ophthalmopathy. Study-wide findings and caveats: Most thyroid clonotypes expanded above 0.001 appeared in blood too.

Concerning this clonotype itself: Its specificity is not known.

The investigators amplified TCR beta CDR3 regions from RNA transcripts. The study used the HTBI primer set for a first-round RT-PCR of the TCR CDR3. Using its own MiXCR run on the multiplex PCR reads, TCRdb lists one record per CDR3 protein. The data hold approximately 740,000 distinct CDR3 sequences, with around 13% observed a single time. CDR1 and CDR2 (germline): DFQATT, SNEGSKA (reference sequence). V was trimmed by 0 bases and J by 2 bases, leaving 14 bases between them. This CDR3 spans 16 amino acids. The origin of this receptor is a woman aged 18-35 years with Graves' hyperthyroidism. The sequenced sample consisted of blood. The gene calls are TRBV20-1 and TRBJ1-5, with D perhaps TRBD1 (5 bases). DNA of the CDR3: TGCAGTGCTAGAGATTGGGGGGATTTGGGCAATCAGCCCCAGCATTTT. This gives the protein CSARDWGDLGNQPQHF.